A single sample gave rise to the 6 T cell receptor beta chains below, sequenced in a study of blood T cell repertoires in COVID-19. Sequencing was performed with immunoSEQ multiplex PCR; in TCRdb, only in-frame clones are kept and a portion is missing. The sample contains approximately 440,000 clones, 90% of which appear only once. Sequencing used PBMCs or T cells enriched from blood (not recorded which). These receptors all stem from a man aged 18 to 29 who had recovered from COVID-19.

J is TRBJ2-5 and V is TRBV19; no firm D call. The V and J ends lost 5 bases and 0 bases respectively, with 7 bases between them. Per the germline V gene, CDR1 is LNHDA and CDR2 is SQIVND (reference sequence). The CDR3 is 13 amino acids. In nucleotides, the CDR3 is TGTGCCAGTAGTTTCACACACCAAGAGACCCAGTACTTC. Translation gives CASSFTHQETQYF.

The chain joins TRBV27 to TRBJ1-2; D call uncertain. This CDR3 spans 14 amino acids. The germline CDR1 and CDR2 sequences are MNHEY and SMNVEV (reference sequence). Trimming removed 5 bases at V and 6 bases at J, with 16 bases between. The CDR3 region has the DNA TGTGCCAGCAGTCCCTTGGGAGGTTCCGATGGCTACACCTTC. Its protein product is CASSPLGGSDGYTF.

J is TRBJ1-3 and V is TRBV7-6, with TRBD1 as a possible D gene (6 bases). The ends were cut back, 5 bases at V and 0 bases at J, with 17 bases in the middle. This CDR3 is built from 17 residues. CDR1 SGHVS and CDR2 FNYEAQ come from the germline V gene. Here the CDR3 reads CASSPVSPRGSGNTIYF. The CDR3, as DNA: TGTGCCAGCAGCCCTGTAAGTCCCAGGGGCTCTGGAAACACCATATATTTT.

The chain uses TRBV19 and TRBJ1-6; no definite D call. V was shortened by 3 bases and J by 7 bases, with 10 bases between the two germline ends. The germline gives CDR1 LNHDA, CDR2 SQIVND (reference sequence). The CDR3 sequence is 14 residues long. CDR3 DNA sequence: TGTGCCAGTAGTATTCGGCAGGAAAATTCACCCCTCCACTTT. This sequence encodes CASSIRQENSPLHF.

This chain joins TRBV7-9 and TRBJ1-1, with D possibly TRBD1 on 6 matching bases. The CDR3 is 14 residues long. The germline V gene encodes CDR1 SEHNR and CDR2 FQNEAQ (reference sequence). Trimming took 6 bases from V and 4 from J, leaving 15 bases between them. In DNA, the CDR3 is TGTGCCAGCAGTGGCTGGGGGCAAGTCACTGAAGCTTTCTTT. It codes for CASSGWGQVTEAFF.

This sequence joins TRBV14 and TRBJ2-5; D might be TRBD2 (5 bases). Trimming removed 1 base from V and 5 bases from J, with 11 bases in between. CDR3 length: 14 amino acids. From germline, CDR1 is SGHDN and CDR2 FVKESK. This chain's CDR3 is CASSQGTGVETQYF. CDR3 DNA sequence: TGTGCCAGCAGCCAAGGGACTGGGGTGGAGACCCAGTACTTC.